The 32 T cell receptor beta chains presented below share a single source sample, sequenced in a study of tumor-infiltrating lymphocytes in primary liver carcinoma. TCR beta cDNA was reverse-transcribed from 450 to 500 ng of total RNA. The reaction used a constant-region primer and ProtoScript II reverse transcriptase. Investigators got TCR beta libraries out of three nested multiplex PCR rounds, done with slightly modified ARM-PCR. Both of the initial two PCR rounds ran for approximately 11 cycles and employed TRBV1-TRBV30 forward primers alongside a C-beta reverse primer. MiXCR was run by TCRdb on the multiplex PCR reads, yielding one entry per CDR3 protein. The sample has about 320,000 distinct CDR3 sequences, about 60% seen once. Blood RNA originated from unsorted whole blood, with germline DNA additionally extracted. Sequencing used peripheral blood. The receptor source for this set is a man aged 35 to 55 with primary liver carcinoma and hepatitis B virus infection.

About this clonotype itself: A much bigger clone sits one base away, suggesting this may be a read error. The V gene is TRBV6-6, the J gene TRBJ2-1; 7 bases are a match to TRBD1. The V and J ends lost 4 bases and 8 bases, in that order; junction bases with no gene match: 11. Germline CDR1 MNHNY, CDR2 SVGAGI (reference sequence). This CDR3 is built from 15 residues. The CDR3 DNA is TGTGCCAGCAGTTCGCCCGTACAGGGGAAGGATGAGCAGTTCTTC. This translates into CASSSPVQGKDEQFF.

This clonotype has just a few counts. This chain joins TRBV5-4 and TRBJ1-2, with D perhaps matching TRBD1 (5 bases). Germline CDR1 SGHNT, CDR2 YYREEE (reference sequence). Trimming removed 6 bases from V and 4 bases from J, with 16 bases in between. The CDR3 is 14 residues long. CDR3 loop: CASTIGEGSYGYTF. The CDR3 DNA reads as TGTGCCAGCACCATAGGGGAGGGAAGCTATGGCTACACCTTC.

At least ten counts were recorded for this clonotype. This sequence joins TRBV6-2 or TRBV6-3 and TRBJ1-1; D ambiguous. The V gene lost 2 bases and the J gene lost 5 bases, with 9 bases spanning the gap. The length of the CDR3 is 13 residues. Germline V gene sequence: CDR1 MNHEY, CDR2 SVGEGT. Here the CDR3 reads CASSYGVSTEAFF. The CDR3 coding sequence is TGTGCCAGCAGTTACGGGGTGTCTACTGAAGCTTTCTTT.

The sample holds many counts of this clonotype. The CDR3 sequence: CASSLDRIGYTF. The DNA of the CDR3 is TGTGCCAGCAGCCTCGACAGGATCGGCTACACCTTC. V is TRBV14 and J is TRBJ1-2; tentatively, D is TRBD1 (6 bases). Per the germline V gene, CDR1 is SGHDN and CDR2 is FVKESK. This CDR3 region has 12 residues. Trimming took off 4 bases at V and 8 bases at J, with 11 bases between the two ends.

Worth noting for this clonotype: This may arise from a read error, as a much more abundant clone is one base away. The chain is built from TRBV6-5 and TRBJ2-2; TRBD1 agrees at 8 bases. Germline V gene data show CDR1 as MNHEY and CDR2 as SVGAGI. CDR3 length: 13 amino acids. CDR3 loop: CATRQGNTRELFF. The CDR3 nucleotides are TGTGCCACCCGACAGGGGAACACCAGGGAGCTGTTTTTT.

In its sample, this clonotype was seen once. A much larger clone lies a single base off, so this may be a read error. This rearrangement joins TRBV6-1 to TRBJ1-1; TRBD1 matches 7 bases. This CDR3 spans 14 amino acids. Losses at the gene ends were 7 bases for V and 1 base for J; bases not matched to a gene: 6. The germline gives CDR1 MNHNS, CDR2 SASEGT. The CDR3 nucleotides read TGTGCCAGCATCAAAACAGGGGAGAACACTGAAGCTTTCTTT. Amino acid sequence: CASIKTGENTEAFF.

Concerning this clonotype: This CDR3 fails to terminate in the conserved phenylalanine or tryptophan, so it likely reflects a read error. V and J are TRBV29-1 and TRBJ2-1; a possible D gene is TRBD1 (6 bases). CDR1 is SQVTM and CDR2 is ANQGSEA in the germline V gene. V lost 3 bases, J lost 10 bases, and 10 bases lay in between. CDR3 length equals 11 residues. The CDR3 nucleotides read TGCAGCGTTGACCAGGGGTACGAGCAGTTCCTC. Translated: CSVDQGYEQFL.

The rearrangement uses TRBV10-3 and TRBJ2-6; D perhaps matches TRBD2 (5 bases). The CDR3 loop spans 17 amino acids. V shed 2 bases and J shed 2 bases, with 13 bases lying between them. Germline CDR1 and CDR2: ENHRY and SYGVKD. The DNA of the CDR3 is TGTGCCATCAGTGAGAGTTTCATCGGGACTGGGGCCAACGTCCTGACTTTC. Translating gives CAISESFIGTGANVLTF.

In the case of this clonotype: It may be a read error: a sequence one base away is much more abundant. CDR3 sequence (DNA): TGTGCCAGCAGTTTACGCTCAAAAGAGACCCAGCACTTC. It yields the protein CASSLRSKETQHF. V is TRBV12-3 or TRBV12-4 and J is TRBJ2-5; D is undetermined. This CDR3 is 13 amino acids long.

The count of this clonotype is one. DNA for the CDR3: TGTGCCAGCCGGGTCAAACAGGCATCGAACACTGAAGCTTTCTTT. This gives the protein CASRVKQASNTEAFF. The chain links TRBV7-9 to TRBJ1-1; D may be TRBD1 (5 bases). The CDR3 has 15 amino acids. CDR1 is SEHNR and CDR2 is FQNEAQ in the germline V gene (reference sequence). The ends were cut back, 8 bases at V and 1 base at J, with 17 bases in the middle. Full variable domain (outside the CDR3, taken from reference TRBV7-9 and TRBJ1-1): DTGVSQNPRHKITKRGQNVTFRCDPISEHNRLYWYRQTLGQGPEFLTYFQNEAQLEKSRLLSDRFSAERPKGSFSTLEIQRTEQGDSAMYLCASRVKQASNTEAFFGQGTRLTVV.

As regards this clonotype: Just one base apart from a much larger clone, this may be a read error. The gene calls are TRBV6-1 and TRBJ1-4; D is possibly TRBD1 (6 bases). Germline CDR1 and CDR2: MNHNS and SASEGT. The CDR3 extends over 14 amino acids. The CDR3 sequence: CVSSEGTSSEKLFF. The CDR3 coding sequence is TGTGTCAGCAGTGAAGGGACATCGTCTGAAAAACTGTTTTTT.

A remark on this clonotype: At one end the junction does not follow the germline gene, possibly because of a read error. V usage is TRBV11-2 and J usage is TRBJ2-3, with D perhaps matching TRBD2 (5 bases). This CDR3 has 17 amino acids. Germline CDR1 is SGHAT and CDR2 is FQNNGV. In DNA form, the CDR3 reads TGTGCCAGCACCAACCGGAGGCTAAAGGAGAGCACAGATACGAAGTATTTT. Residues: CASTNRRLKESTDTKYF.

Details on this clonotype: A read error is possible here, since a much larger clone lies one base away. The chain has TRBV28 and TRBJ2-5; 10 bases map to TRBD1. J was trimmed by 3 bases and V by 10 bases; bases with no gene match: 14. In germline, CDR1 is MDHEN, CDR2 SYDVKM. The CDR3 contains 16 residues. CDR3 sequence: CANRSSGQGIKETQYF. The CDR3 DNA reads TGTGCCAACAGATCCTCGGGACAGGGGATCAAAGAGACCCAGTACTTC.

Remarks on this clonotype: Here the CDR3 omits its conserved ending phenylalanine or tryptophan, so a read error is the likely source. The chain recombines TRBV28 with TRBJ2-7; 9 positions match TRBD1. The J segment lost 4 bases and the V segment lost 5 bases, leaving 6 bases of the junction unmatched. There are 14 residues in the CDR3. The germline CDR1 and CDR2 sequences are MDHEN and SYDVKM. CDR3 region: CASSRTGALYEQYS. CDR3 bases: TGTGCCAGCAGTCGGACAGGGGCGCTTTACGAGCAGTACTCC.

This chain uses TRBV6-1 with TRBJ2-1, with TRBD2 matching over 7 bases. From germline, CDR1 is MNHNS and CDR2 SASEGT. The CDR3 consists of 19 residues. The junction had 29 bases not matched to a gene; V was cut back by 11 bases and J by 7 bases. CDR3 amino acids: CACSVAAASGGWGGNEQFF. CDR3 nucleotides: TGTGCCTGTAGTGTAGCAGCGGCTAGCGGAGGATGGGGAGGAAATGAGCAGTTCTTC.

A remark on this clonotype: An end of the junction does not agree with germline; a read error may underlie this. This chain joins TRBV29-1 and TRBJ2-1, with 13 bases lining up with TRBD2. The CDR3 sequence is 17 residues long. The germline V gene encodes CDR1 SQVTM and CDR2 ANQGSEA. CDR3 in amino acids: CSVEDTEGLAGTNEQFF. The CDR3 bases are TGCAGCGTTGAAGATACGGAGGGACTAGCGGGAACTAATGAGCAATTCTTC.

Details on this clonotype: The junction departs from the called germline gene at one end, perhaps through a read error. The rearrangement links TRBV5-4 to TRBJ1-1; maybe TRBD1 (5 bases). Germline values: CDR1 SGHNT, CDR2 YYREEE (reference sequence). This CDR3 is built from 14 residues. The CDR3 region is CASSPGTLNTETFF. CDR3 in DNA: TGTGCCAGCAGCCCCGGGACCTTGAACACTGAAACTTTCTTT.

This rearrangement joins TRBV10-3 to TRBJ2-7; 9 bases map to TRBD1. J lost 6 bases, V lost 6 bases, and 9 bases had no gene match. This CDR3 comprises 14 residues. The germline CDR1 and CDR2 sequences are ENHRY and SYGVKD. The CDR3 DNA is TGTGCCATCAGGACCGGGACAGGGAGGCCCGAGCAGTACTTC. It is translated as CAIRTGTGRPEQYF.

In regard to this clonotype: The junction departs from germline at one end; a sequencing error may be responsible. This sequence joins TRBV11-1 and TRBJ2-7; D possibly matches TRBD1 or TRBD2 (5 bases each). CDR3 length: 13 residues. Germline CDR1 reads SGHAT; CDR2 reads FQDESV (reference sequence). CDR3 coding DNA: TGTGCAAGCAGGGAAGACAGTGGGGACGAGCGGTACTTC. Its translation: CASREDSGDERYF.

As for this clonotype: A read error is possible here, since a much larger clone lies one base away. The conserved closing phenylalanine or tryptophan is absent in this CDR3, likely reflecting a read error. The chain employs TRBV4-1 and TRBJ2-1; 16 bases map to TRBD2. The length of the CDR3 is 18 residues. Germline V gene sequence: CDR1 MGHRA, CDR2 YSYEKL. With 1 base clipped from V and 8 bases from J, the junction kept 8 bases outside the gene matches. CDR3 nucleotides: TGCGCCAGCAGCCAAGTTCTTGTGGGGACTAGCGGGAGGGATGAGCAGTTCTCC. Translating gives CASSQVLVGTSGRDEQFS.

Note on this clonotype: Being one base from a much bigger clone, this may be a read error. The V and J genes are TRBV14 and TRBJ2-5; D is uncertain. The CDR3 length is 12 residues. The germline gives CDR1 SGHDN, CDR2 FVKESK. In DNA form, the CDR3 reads TGTGCCAGGAGCCAAGATATGGAGACCCAGTACTTC. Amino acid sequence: CARSQDMETQYF.

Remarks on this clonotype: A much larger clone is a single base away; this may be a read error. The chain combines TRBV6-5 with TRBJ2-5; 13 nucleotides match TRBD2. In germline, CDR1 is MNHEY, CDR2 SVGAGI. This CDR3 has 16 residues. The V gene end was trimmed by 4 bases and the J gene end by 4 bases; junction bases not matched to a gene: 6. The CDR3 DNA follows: TGTGCCAGCAGTTGGAGACTAGCGGGAGGAGTAGAGACCCAGTACTTC. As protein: CASSWRLAGGVETQYF.

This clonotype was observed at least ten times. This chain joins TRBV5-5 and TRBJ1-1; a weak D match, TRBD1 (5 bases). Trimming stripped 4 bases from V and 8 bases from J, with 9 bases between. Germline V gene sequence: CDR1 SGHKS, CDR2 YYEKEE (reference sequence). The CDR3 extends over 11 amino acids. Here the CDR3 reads CASSTTAEAFF. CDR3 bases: TGTGCCAGCAGCACGACAGCAGAAGCTTTCTTT.

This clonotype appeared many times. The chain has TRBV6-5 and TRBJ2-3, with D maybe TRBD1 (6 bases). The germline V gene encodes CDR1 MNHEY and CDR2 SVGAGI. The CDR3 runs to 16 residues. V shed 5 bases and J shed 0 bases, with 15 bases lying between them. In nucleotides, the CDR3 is TGTGCCAGCAGTCCCTCCGGGACATCTAGCACAGATACGCAGTATTTT. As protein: CASSPSGTSSTDTQYF.

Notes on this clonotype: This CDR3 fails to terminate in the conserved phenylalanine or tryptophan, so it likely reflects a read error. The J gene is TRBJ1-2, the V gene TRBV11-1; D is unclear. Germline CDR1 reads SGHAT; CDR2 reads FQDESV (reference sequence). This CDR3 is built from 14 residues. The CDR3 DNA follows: TGTGTCAGCAGCAGCGAAGGACCGTGGATGGGCTACACCATC. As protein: CVSSSEGPWMGYTI.

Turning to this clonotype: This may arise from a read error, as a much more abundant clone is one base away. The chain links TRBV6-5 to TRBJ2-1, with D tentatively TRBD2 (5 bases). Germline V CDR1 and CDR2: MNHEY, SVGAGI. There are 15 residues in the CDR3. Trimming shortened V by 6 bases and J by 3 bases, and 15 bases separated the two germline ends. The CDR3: CASSLPAENYNEQFF. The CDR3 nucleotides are TGTGCCAGCAGCCTACCAGCGGAGAACTACAATGAGCAGTTCTTC.

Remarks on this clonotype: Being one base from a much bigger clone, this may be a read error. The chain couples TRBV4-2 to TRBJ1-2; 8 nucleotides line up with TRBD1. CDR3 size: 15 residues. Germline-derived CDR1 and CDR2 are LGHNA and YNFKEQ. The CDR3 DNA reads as TGTGCCAGCAGCCCCACCCGACAGGGGATCAGCGGCTACATCTTC. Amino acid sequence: CASSPTRQGISGYIF.

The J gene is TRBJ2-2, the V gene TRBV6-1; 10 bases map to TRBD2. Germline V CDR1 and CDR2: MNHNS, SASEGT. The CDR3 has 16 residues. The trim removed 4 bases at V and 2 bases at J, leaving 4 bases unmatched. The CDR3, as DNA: TGTGCCAGCAGTGGATGGACTAGCGGTAACACCGGGGAGCTGTTTTTT. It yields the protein CASSGWTSGNTGELFF.

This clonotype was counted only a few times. CDR3 in DNA: TGTGCCTTGACACAGGGGGCCGTCCAAGCTTTCTTT. Translating gives CALTQGAVQAFF. The J gene is TRBJ1-1, the V gene TRBV30, with 9 bases fitting TRBD1. There are 12 residues in the CDR3. With 7 bases clipped from V and 9 bases from J, the junction kept 9 bases outside the gene matches. CDR1 GTSNPN and CDR2 SVGIG come from the germline V gene (reference sequence).

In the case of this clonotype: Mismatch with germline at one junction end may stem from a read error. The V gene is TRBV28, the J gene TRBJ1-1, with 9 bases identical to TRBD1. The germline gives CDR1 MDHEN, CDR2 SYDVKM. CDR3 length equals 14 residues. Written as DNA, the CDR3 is TGTGCCAGCAATACCGGGACAGGGAACACTGAAGCCTTCTTT. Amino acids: CASNTGTGNTEAFF.

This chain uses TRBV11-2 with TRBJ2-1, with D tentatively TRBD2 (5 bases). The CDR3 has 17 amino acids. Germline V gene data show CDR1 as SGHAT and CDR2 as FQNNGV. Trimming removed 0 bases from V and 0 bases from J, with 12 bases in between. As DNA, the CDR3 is TGTGCCAGCAGCTTAGATCGGAGCGGCAGCTCCTACAATGAGCAGTTCTTC. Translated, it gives CASSLDRSGSSYNEQFF.

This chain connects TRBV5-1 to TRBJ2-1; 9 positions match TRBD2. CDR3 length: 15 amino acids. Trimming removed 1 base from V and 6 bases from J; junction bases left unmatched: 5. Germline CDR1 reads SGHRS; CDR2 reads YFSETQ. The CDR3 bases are TGCGCCAGCAGCTTGACGGCGGGAGGGAGCAATGAGCAGTTCTTC. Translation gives CASSLTAGGSNEQFF.